This T cell receptor (beta chain) was documented in a study of graft-versus-host responses after intestinal transplantation. Study-wide results and caveats: Detection of GvH clones occurred in recipient marrow, and some had their first appearance in ileum or blood. Early HvG declines after transplant were associated with peak circulating GvH clone levels.

Generated by immunoSEQ multiplex PCR, the TCRdb table keeps only in-frame clones and is missing some. The sample records fewer than 85,000 clones, 70% to 90% being singletons. The CDR3 extends over 15 amino acids. The J segment lost 8 bases and the V segment lost 0 bases, leaving 9 bases of the junction unmatched. The V gene's germline CDR1 is SQVTM and CDR2 ANQGSEA. To note about this clone: Its cognate antigen is unknown.

Sequenced here: unstimulated CD8+ T cells sorted from spleen or lymph node cells, sampled before intestinal transplant. This chain links TRBV29-1 with TRBJ1-4; 7 nucleotides match TRBD1. This receptor was identified in a human donor who received an intestinal transplant. The CDR3 coding sequence is TGCAGCGTTGAAGATCCCCGGACAGGTCACGAAAAACTGTTTTTT. Its protein is CSVEDPRTGHEKLFF.